Here is one T cell receptor beta chain with its context. These data come from a study of blood T cell repertoires in COVID-19. Overall study context: Sites across the United States, Italy and Spain contributed samples from acute and convalescent COVID-19. Sources were T cells, B-cell-depleted T cells, or PBMCs; the material itself was cDNA or gDNA.

There are 15 residues in the CDR3. Per germline, CDR1 SGDLS and CDR2 YYNGEE. With 0 bases clipped from V and 8 bases from J, the junction kept 8 bases outside the gene matches. As originally analysed: Scientists estimated how many nucleated cells there were by amplifying reference gene primers. Only in-frame clones appear in the TCRdb table, and some are missing; sequencing was by immunoSEQ multiplex PCR. That table supplies the V and J calls and clone size; D and trimming were determined from the DNA. The sample yields roughly 38,000 clones, roughly 86% seen once. Sample: peripheral blood. This TCR came from a man aged 45-60 years in a cohort sampled during active COVID-19. This chain connects TRBV9 to TRBJ2-1; TRBD2 matches at 7 bases. The CDR3 sequence is CASSVASGQVYEQFF. Written as DNA, the CDR3 is TGTGCCAGCAGCGTAGCTAGCGGCCAGGTCTATGAGCAGTTCTTC.